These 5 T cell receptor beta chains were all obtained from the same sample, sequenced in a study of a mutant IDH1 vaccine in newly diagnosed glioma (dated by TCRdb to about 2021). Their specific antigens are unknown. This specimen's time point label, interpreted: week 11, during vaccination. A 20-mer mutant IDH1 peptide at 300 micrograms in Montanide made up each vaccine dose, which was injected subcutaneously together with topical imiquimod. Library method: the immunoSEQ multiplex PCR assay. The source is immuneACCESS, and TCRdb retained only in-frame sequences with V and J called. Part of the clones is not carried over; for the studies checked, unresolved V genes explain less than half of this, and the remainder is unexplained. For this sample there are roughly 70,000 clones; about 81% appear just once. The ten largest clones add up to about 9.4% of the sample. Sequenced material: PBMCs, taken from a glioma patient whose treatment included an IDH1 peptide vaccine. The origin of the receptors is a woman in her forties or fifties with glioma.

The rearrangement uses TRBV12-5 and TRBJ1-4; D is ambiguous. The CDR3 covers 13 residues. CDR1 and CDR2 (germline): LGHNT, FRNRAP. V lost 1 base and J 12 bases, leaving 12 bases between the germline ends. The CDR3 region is CASGLETRNQLFF. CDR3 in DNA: TGTGCTAGTGGTTTGGAGACGCGCAACCAACTGTTTTTT.

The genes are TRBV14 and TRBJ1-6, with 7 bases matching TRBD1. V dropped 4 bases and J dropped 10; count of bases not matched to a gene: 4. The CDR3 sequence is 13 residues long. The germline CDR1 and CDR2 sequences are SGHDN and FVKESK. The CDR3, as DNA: TGTGCCAGCAGCCGAGAACAGGGGTCACCCCTCCACTTT. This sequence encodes CASSREQGSPLHF.

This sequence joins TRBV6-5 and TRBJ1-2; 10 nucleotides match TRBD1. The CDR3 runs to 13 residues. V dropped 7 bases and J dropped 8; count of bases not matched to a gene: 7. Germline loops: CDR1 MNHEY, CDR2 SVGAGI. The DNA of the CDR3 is TGTGCCAGCAATCCGGGACAGGGGAGAGGCTACACCTTC. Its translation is CASNPGQGRGYTF.

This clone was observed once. CDR3 sequence (DNA): TGTGCCAGCAGCGCGCGACGGGAGGGCAATGAGCAGTTCTTC. Encoded protein: CASSARREGNEQFF. The chain joins TRBV9 to TRBJ2-1; TRBD2 matches at 8 bases. CDR1 and CDR2 from the germline V gene are SGDLS and YYNGEE. This CDR3 region has 14 residues. The V and J ends lost 3 bases and 6 bases, in that order; junction bases with no gene match: 5.

The CDR3 region has the DNA TGTGCCAGCAGCTCCGGGACACATTTCACCGGGGAGCTGTTTTTT. Amino acid sequence: CASSSGTHFTGELFF. The gene calls are TRBV5-6 and TRBJ2-2, with D possibly TRBD1 on 6 matching bases. The V gene's germline CDR1 is SGHDT and CDR2 YYEEEE. The CDR3 contains 15 residues. V was shortened by 3 bases and J by 4 bases, with 13 bases between the two germline ends.